This TCR beta chain was sequenced in a study of blood T cell repertoires in COVID-19. Study-wide background: The analysed material was cDNA or gDNA that came from T cells, B-cell-depleted T cells, or PBMCs.

The authors' processing: The authors estimated nucleated cell counts from reference gene primer amplification. Clones were read by immunoSEQ multiplex PCR, and TCRdb kept only the in-frame ones, dropping some. V and J calls and clone size come straight from that table; D and trimming were deduced from the DNA. The profile shows hundreds of thousands of clones, around 91% of them singletons. The sample holds one count of this clone. This receptor was taken from a woman younger than 30 who had recovered from COVID-19. Sample: peripheral blood.

The CDR3 is CATSDLGLAGVEDTQYF. The CDR3 bases are TGTGCCACCAGTGATTTGGGACTAGCGGGAGTCGAAGATACGCAGTATTTT. The chain uses TRBV24-1 and TRBJ2-3; 13 nucleotides line up with TRBD2. The ends lost 0 bases at V and 5 bases at J; junction bases unmatched: 4. Per the germline V gene, CDR1 is KGHDR and CDR2 is SFDVKD. CDR3 length equals 17 residues.